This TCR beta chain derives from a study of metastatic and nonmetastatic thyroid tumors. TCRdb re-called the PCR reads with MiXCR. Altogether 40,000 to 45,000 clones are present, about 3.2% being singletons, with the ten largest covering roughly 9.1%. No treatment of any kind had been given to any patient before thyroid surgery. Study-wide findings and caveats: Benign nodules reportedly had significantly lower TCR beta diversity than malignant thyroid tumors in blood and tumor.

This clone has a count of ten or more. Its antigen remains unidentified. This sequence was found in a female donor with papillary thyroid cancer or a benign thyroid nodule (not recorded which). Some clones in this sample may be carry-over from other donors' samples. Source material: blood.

The CDR3 region has the DNA TGTGCCAGCAGTAGGGGACACCTCTACGAGCAGTACTTC. It specifies CASSRGHLYEQYF. This chain joins TRBV12-3 or TRBV12-4 and TRBJ2-7, with D possibly TRBD1 on 6 matching bases. This CDR3 comprises 13 residues. V lost 5 bases and J lost 3, with 11 bases in between.